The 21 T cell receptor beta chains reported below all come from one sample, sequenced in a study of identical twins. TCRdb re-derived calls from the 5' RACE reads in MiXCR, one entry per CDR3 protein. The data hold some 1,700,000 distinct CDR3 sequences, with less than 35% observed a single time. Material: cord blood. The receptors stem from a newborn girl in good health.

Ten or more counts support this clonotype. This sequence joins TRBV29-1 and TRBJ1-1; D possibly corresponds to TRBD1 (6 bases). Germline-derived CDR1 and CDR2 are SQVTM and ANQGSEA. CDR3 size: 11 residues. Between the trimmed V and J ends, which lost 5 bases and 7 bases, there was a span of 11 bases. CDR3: CSVHRAVEAFF. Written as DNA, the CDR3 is TGCAGCGTTCACAGGGCGGTTGAAGCTTTCTTT. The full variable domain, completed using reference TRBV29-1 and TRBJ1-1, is SAVISQKPSRDICQRGTSLTIQCQVDSQVTMMFWYRQQPGQSLTLIATANQGSEATYESGFVIDKFPISRPNLTFSTLTVSNMSPEDSSIYLCSVHRAVEAFFGQGTRLTVV.

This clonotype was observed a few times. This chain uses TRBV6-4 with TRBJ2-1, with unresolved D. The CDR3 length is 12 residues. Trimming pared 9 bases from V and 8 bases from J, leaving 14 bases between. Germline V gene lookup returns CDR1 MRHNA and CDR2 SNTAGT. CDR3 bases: TGTGCCAGTATACATTGGCTCGATGAGCAGTTCTTC. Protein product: CASIHWLDEQFF.

In nucleotides, the CDR3 is TGCGCCAGCAGTCCCGGGCTACCGGGGGGCTCCTACGAGCAGTACTTC. This codes for CASSPGLPGGSYEQYF. The chain has TRBV10-1 and TRBJ2-7, with 7 nucleotides matching TRBD2. Germline CDR1 reads WNHNN; CDR2 reads SYGVQD (reference sequence). This CDR3 comprises 16 residues. Unmatched junction bases numbered 10, after V lost 5 bases and J lost 0 bases.

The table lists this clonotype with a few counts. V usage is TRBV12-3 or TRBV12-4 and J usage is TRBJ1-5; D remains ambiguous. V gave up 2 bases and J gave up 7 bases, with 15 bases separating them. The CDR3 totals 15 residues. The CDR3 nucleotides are TGTGCCAGCAGTTTATATCGGTCTAGGTGGCAGCCCCAGCATTTT. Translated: CASSLYRSRWQPQHF.

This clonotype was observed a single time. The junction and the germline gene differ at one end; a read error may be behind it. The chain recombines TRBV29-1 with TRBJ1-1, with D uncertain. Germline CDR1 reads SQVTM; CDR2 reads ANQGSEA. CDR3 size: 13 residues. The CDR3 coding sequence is TGCAGCGTTACCGGACGGATGAACGCTGAAGCTTTCTTT. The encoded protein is CSVTGRMNAEAFF.

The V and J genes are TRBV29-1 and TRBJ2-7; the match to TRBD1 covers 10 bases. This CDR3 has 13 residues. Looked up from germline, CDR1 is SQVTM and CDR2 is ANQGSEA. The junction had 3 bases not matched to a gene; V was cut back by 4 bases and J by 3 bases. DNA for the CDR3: TGCAGCGTTGGAGGGACAGGGGTCTACGAGCAGTACTTC. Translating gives CSVGGTGVYEQYF.

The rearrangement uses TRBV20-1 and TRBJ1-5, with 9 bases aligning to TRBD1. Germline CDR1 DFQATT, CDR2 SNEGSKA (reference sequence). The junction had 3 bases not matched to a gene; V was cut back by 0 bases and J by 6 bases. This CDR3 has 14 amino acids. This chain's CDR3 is CSARDGTGIQPQHF. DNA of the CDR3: TGCAGTGCTAGAGACGGGACAGGGATTCAGCCCCAGCATTTT.

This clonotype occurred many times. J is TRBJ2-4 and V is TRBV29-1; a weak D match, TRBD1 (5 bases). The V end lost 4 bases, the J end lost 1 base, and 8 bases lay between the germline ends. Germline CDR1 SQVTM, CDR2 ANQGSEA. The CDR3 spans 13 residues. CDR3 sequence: CSVGGRAKNIQYF. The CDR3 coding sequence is TGCAGCGTTGGGGGCAGGGCCAAAAACATTCAGTACTTC.

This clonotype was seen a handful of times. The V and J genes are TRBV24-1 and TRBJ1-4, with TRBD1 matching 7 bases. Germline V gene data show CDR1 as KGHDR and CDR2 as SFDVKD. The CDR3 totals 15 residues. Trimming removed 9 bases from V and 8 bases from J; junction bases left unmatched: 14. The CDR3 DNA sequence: TGTGCCACCGGAGAGGCGAACAGGGGAGGAGAAAAACTGTTTTTT. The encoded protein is CATGEANRGGEKLFF.

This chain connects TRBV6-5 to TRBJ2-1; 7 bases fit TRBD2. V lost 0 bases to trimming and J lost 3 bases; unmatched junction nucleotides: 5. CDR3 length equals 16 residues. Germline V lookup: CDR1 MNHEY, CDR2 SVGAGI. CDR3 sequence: CASSYSPSGNYNEQFF. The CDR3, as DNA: TGTGCCAGCAGTTACTCCCCTAGCGGTAACTACAATGAGCAGTTCTTC.

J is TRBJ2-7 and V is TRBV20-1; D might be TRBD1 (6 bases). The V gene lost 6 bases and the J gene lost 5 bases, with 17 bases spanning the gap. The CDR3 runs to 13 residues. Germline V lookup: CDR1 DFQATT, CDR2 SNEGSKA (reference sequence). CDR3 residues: CSANLPTGNEQYF. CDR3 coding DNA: TGCAGTGCAAACCTCCCCACAGGGAACGAGCAGTACTTC.

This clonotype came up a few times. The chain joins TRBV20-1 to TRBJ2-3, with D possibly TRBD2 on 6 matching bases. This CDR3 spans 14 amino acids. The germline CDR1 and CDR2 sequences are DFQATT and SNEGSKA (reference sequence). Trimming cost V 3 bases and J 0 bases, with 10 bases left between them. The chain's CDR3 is CSASVAASTDTQYF. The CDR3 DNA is TGCAGTGCTAGTGTAGCGGCTAGCACAGATACGCAGTATTTT.

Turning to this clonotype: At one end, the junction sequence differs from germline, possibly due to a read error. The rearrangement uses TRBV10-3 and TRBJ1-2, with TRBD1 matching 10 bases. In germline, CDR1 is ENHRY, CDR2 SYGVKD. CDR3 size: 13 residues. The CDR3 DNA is TGTGGCATCAGGGGGACAGGGGAGATTGGCTACACCTTC. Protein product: CGIRGTGEIGYTF.

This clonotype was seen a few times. The CDR3 coding sequence is TGTGCCAGCAGCTTATGGTCCACGGCTAATGAAAAACTGTTTTTT. Its protein is CASSLWSTANEKLFF. This chain links TRBV7-2 with TRBJ1-4; D is uncertain. CDR3 length equals 15 residues. Per germline, CDR1 SGHTA and CDR2 FQGNSA. Deletions cut 2 bases from V and 3 bases from J, with 10 bases between. The full variable domain, completed using reference TRBV7-2 and TRBJ1-4, is GAGVSQSPSNKVTEKGKDVELRCDPISGHTALYWYRQSLGQGLEFLIYFQGNSAPDKSGLPSDRFSAERTGGSVSTLTIQRTQQEDSAVYLCASSLWSTANEKLFFGSGTQLSVL.

This CDR3 is CASSENLFTDTQYF. As DNA, the CDR3 is TGTGCCAGCAGCGAGAACCTGTTCACAGATACGCAGTATTTT. The chain is built from TRBV5-4 and TRBJ2-3; D not certain. This CDR3 region has 14 residues. Germline loops: CDR1 SGHNT, CDR2 YYREEE (reference sequence). V lost 4 bases and J lost 2, with 11 bases in between.

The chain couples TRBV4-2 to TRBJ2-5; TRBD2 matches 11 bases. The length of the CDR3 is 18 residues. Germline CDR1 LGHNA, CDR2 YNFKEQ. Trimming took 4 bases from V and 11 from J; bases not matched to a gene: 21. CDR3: CASSRTMGTSGTYNEQYF. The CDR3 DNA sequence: TGTGCCAGCAGCCGCACGATGGGGACTAGCGGTACCTACAATGAGCAGTACTTC.

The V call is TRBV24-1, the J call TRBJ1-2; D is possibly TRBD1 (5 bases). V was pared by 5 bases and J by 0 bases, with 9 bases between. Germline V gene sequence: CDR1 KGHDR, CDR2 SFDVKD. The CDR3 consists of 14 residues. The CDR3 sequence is CATSGDGANYGYTF. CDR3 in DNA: TGTGCCACCAGTGGGGACGGAGCTAACTATGGCTACACCTTC.

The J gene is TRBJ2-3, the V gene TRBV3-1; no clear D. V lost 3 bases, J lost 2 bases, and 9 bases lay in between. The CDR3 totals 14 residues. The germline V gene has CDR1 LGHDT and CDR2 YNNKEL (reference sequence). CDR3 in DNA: TGTGCCAGCAGCCATGCCTTCCCCACAGATACGCAGTATTTT. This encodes CASSHAFPTDTQYF.

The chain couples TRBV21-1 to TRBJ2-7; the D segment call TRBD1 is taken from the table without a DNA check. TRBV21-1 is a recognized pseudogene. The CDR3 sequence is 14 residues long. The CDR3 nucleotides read TGTGCCAGCAGCGGCCGGGACAGGTCTCTTCTATTGTACTTC. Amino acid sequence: CASSGRDRSLLLYF.

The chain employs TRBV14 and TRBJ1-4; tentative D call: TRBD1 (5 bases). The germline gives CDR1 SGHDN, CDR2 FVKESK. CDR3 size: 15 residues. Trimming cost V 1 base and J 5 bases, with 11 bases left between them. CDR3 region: CASSQVRTLNEKLFF. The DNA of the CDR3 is TGTGCCAGCAGCCAAGTTCGGACACTCAATGAAAAACTGTTTTTT.

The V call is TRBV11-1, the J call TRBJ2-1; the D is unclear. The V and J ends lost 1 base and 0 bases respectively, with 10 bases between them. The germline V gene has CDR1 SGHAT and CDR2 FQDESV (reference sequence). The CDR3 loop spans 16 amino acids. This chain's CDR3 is CASSLGHRSSYNEQFF. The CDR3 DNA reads TGTGCCAGCAGCTTAGGACACCGGAGCTCCTACAATGAGCAGTTCTTC.